These 27 T cell receptor beta chains originate from one sample sequenced in a study of T cell responses to AZD1222 COVID-19 vaccine. Measured with immunoSEQ multiplex PCR; TCRdb has only the in-frame clones, and not every one. The sample includes approximately 180,000 clones, roughly 87% of them seen just once. The specimen was peripheral blood, collected on day 0 of AZD1222 vaccination. These receptor sequences come from an adult in good health.

The CDR3 nucleotides read TGTGCCAGCAGGGGACAGATCTACAATGAGCAGTTCTTC. Translating gives CASRGQIYNEQFF. The chain recombines TRBV6-5 with TRBJ2-1, with 7 bases lining up with TRBD1. V was pared by 6 bases and J by 3 bases, with 2 bases of the junction left unmatched. Germline values: CDR1 MNHEY, CDR2 SVGAGI. This CDR3 has 13 amino acids.

The chain uses TRBV2 and TRBJ1-2; the D is unclear. Germline values: CDR1 SNHLY, CDR2 FYNNEI. The length of the CDR3 is 13 residues. The V end lost 2 bases, the J end lost 5 bases, and 9 bases lay between the germline ends. In DNA, the CDR3 is TGTGCCAGCAGTGAAAGGCAAGTGTATGGCTACACCTTC. This encodes CASSERQVYGYTF.

CDR3 bases: TGTGCCAGCAGCCTGGGTGGCGGCAGGGCGAACTCCTACGAGCAGTACTTC. It specifies CASSLGGGRANSYEQYF. The chain joins TRBV14 to TRBJ2-7; possible D gene TRBD1, 5 bases. Between the trimmed V and J ends, which lost 4 bases and 0 bases, there was a span of 19 bases. The germline gives CDR1 SGHDN, CDR2 FVKESK. This CDR3 has 17 amino acids.

The chain joins TRBV19 to TRBJ1-3; TRBD1 matches 7 bases. The trim removed 5 bases at V and 3 bases at J, leaving 4 bases unmatched. CDR3 length: 14 residues. Germline loops: CDR1 LNHDA, CDR2 SQIVND (reference sequence). The CDR3 DNA is TGTGCCAGTAGTCCGACAGGGAGTGGAAACACCATATATTTT. It translates to CASSPTGSGNTIYF.

The gene calls are TRBV19 and TRBJ2-2, with no clear D. The CDR3 is 11 amino acids. Trimming shortened V by 6 bases and J by 4 bases, and 3 bases separated the two germline ends. CDR1 and CDR2 from the germline V gene are LNHDA and SQIVND (reference sequence). DNA for the CDR3: TGTGCCAGTAGCAGCACCGGGGAGCTGTTTTTT. Residues: CASSSTGELFF. Combining the CDR3 with reference TRBV19 and TRBJ2-2 gives the whole variable domain DGGITQSPKYLFRKEGQNVTLSCEQNLNHDAMYWYRQDPGQGLRLIYYSQIVNDFQKGDIAEGYSVSREKKESFPLTVTSAQKNPTAFYLCASSSTGELFFGEGSRLTVL.

This chain uses TRBV18 with TRBJ1-2, with 9 bases matching TRBD1. V lost 3 bases to trimming and J lost 0 bases; unmatched junction nucleotides: 2. CDR1 is KGHSH and CDR2 is LQKENI in the germline V gene. The CDR3 totals 15 residues. This CDR3 reads CASSPRDRANYGYTF. The DNA of the CDR3 is TGTGCCAGCTCACCCCGGGACAGGGCTAACTATGGCTACACCTTC.

The chain recombines TRBV18 with TRBJ2-7, with D possibly TRBD1 on 7 matching bases. The germline gives CDR1 KGHSH, CDR2 LQKENI. V lost 6 bases and J 3 bases, leaving 15 bases between the germline ends. The CDR3 extends over 14 amino acids. The CDR3 coding sequence is TGTGCCAGCTCTCGCGGGACAGATAACTACGAGCAGTACTTC. It specifies CASSRGTDNYEQYF.

The chain links TRBV27 to TRBJ2-1; D possibly corresponds to TRBD2 (7 bases). V gave up 2 bases and J gave up 6 bases, with 11 bases separating them. Germline values: CDR1 MNHEY, CDR2 SMNVEV (reference sequence). The CDR3 spans 14 residues. The CDR3 region is CASSLVGGGNEQFF. The CDR3 DNA sequence: TGTGCCAGCAGTTTAGTAGGGGGGGGCAATGAGCAGTTCTTC.

This clone was seen a single time. This chain uses TRBV7-2 with TRBJ1-1; D remains ambiguous. V was shortened by 4 bases and J by 4 bases, with 16 bases between the two germline ends. Per germline, CDR1 SGHTA and CDR2 FQGNSA. The CDR3 contains 15 residues. CDR3 amino acids: CASSSPSRSFTEAFF. The CDR3 DNA sequence: TGTGCCAGCAGCTCGCCATCTAGGTCATTCACTGAAGCTTTCTTT.

The chain links TRBV27 to TRBJ1-6, with 8 bases matching TRBD1. The CDR3 contains 14 residues. Germline values: CDR1 MNHEY, CDR2 SMNVEV (reference sequence). The ends lost 11 bases at V and 10 bases at J; junction bases unmatched: 13. Here the CDR3 reads CAPAGQGAGSPLHF. The CDR3, as DNA: TGTGCCCCCGCAGGGCAGGGGGCGGGCTCACCCCTCCACTTT.

The chain carries TRBV4-1 and TRBJ1-2, with D uncertain. Germline assignment: CDR1 MGHRA and CDR2 YSYEKL. Trimming left V 0 bases short and J 7 bases short, with 6 bases between. This CDR3 has 12 residues. The chain's CDR3 is CASSQDSGGYTF. The DNA for the CDR3 is TGCGCCAGCAGCCAAGATAGCGGTGGCTACACCTTC.

The CDR3 DNA sequence: TGTGCCAGCAGTTACGACCAGGGGGCCGGCAATCAGCCCCAGCATTTT. Its protein is CASSYDQGAGNQPQHF. The chain employs TRBV6-2 or TRBV6-3 and TRBJ1-5, with 8 nucleotides matching TRBD1. J lost 2 bases, V lost 2 bases, and 5 bases had no gene match. Per germline, CDR1 MNHEY and CDR2 SVGEGT. CDR3 length: 16 residues.

V gene TRBV6-5 combines with J gene TRBJ1-2; 7 bases align to TRBD1. Germline CDR1 MNHEY, CDR2 SVGAGI. Trimming at V came to 5 bases and at J to 8 bases, leaving 11 bases not matched to a gene. The CDR3 is 14 residues long. As DNA, the CDR3 is TGTGCCAGCAGTCAACAGACAGGGCCGGGAGGCTACACCTTC. It is translated as CASSQQTGPGGYTF.

The CDR3 loop is CASSVGTSGSIEDTQYF. The DNA for the CDR3 is TGTGCCAGCAGCGTAGGGACTAGCGGGAGTATCGAAGATACGCAGTATTTT. The chain has TRBV9 and TRBJ2-3; 13 bases map to TRBD2. Germline-derived CDR1 and CDR2 are SGDLS and YYNGEE. V was pared by 0 bases and J by 5 bases, with 6 bases of the junction left unmatched. The CDR3 length is 17 residues.

This clone was counted once. The chain employs TRBV6-5 and TRBJ2-7; 10 nucleotides line up with TRBD2. Looked up from germline, CDR1 is MNHEY and CDR2 is SVGAGI. CDR3 length: 14 residues. Losses at the gene ends were 2 bases for V and 6 bases for J; bases not matched to a gene: 4. The CDR3 DNA follows: TGTGCCAGCAGTTACACCGGGACTAGCGTCGAGCAGTACTTC. This sequence encodes CASSYTGTSVEQYF.

This clone has at least ten counts. J is TRBJ2-7 and V is TRBV27; D gene unclear. V was pared by 5 bases and J by 4 bases, with 21 bases between. Germline CDR1 reads MNHEY; CDR2 reads SMNVEV (reference sequence). The CDR3 has 16 residues. DNA for the CDR3: TGTGCCAGCAGTCCCTCCGTATCGAACCTAAAGTACGAGCAGTACTTC. Translation gives CASSPSVSNLKYEQYF.

This clone was observed a handful of times. J is TRBJ2-7 and V is TRBV30; TRBD2 aligns across 9 bases. The CDR3 covers 19 residues. With 4 bases clipped from V and 6 bases from J, the junction kept 25 bases outside the gene matches. Germline V gives CDR1 GTSNPN, CDR2 SVGIG (reference sequence). The chain's CDR3 is CAWNPAPGKASGTPREQYF. The CDR3 DNA follows: TGTGCCTGGAACCCCGCCCCCGGTAAGGCTAGCGGGACCCCTCGCGAGCAGTACTTC.

The chain combines TRBV5-1 with TRBJ2-7; D gene ambiguous. CDR1 SGHRS and CDR2 YFSETQ come from the germline V gene. The V end was cut by 0 bases, the J end by 3 bases, with 10 bases between. This CDR3 is built from 14 residues. For the CDR3, the DNA is TGCGCCAGCAGCTTGGCCGACGTACTCTACGAGCAGTACTTC. Its protein is CASSLADVLYEQYF.

This chain uses TRBV18 with TRBJ2-7; TRBD1 matches at 9 bases. The length of the CDR3 is 13 residues. V gave up 0 bases and J gave up 6 bases; unmatched junction bases: 0. Per the germline V gene, CDR1 is KGHSH and CDR2 is LQKENI. Here the CDR3 DNA reads TGTGCCAGCTCACCACCGGGACAGGGCGAGCAGTACTTC. This sequence encodes CASSPPGQGEQYF.

This clone was seen more than once but under ten times. The chain joins TRBV15 to TRBJ2-1; D might be TRBD2 (6 bases). Germline CDR1 reads LNHNV; CDR2 reads YYDKDF (reference sequence). There are 15 residues in the CDR3. Trimming pared 5 bases from V and 1 base from J, leaving 12 bases between. The CDR3 here is CATSDRLESYNEQFF. For the CDR3, the DNA is TGTGCCACCAGCGACCGACTAGAATCCTACAATGAGCAGTTCTTC.

This clone has just one count. The chain joins TRBV3-1 (or the pseudogene TRBV3-2) to TRBJ2-3; 9 bases line up with TRBD2. The V gene's germline CDR1 is LGHDT and CDR2 YNNKEL (reference sequence). With V trimmed by 5 bases and J by 9 bases, 12 bases remained unmatched. The CDR3 is made up of 15 amino acids. CDR3 bases: TGTGCCAGCAGCGGGCGGCGGGAGGGCCCCCGCACGCAGTATTTT. Translation: CASSGRREGPRTQYF.

The chain joins TRBV6-2 or TRBV6-3 to TRBJ1-1; maybe TRBD1 (5 bases). Trimming stripped 3 bases from V and 6 bases from J, with 14 bases between. Germline V lookup: CDR1 MNHEY, CDR2 SVGEGT. The CDR3 runs to 14 residues. In nucleotides, the CDR3 is TGTGCCAGCAGTTATTGGGCAGGGAATGCTGAAGCTTTCTTT. Its protein is CASSYWAGNAEAFF.

The chain joins TRBV6-9 to TRBJ2-2; possibly TRBD1 for D (6 bases). With 6 bases removed from V and 2 bases from J, the gap between germline ends came to 16 bases. CDR1 and CDR2 (germline): MNHGY, SVAAGI. CDR3 length: 16 residues. CDR3: CASSPRGRTNTGELFF. The CDR3 DNA sequence: TGTGCCAGCAGCCCCAGGGGCAGAACAAACACCGGGGAGCTGTTTTTT.

CDR3 protein: CASGDAQGTVNQPQHF. The DNA for the CDR3 is TGTGCCAGCGGAGACGCGCAAGGGACGGTGAATCAGCCCCAGCATTTT. The rearrangement uses TRBV2 and TRBJ1-5; a weak D match, TRBD1 (5 bases). Germline V gene sequence: CDR1 SNHLY, CDR2 FYNNEI. This CDR3 has 16 amino acids. With 8 bases removed from V and 4 bases from J, the gap between germline ends came to 21 bases.

This clone has a single count. V is TRBV6-1 and J is TRBJ1-1, with D unresolved. This CDR3 comprises 13 residues. Germline V lookup: CDR1 MNHNS, CDR2 SASEGT. V dropped 2 bases and J dropped 4 bases, with 8 bases sitting between them. CDR3 in amino acids: CASSEHGSTEAFF. As DNA, the CDR3 is TGTGCCAGCAGTGAACACGGTAGCACTGAAGCTTTCTTT.

The chain joins TRBV6-1 to TRBJ2-1; the match to TRBD2 covers 8 bases. Trimming removed 7 bases from V and 8 bases from J; junction bases left unmatched: 16. The CDR3 loop spans 16 amino acids. Germline V gene lookup returns CDR1 MNHNS and CDR2 SASEGT. Here the CDR3 reads CASIDGRGAGQDEQFF. The DNA for the CDR3 is TGTGCCAGCATTGATGGGCGGGGGGCAGGTCAGGATGAGCAGTTCTTC.

This chain joins TRBV19 and TRBJ2-5; the D is unclear. Germline CDR1 reads LNHDA; CDR2 reads SQIVND (reference sequence). CDR3 length equals 12 residues. Trimming removed 5 bases at V and 5 bases at J, with 9 bases between. The CDR3 DNA sequence: TGTGCCAGTAGTGAACGTCGGGAGACCCAGTACTTC. Translating gives CASSERRETQYF.